The entry that follows covers one T cell receptor beta chain sequence. The source of the sample is a study of blood T cell repertoires in COVID-19. The junction had 6 bases not matched to a gene; V was cut back by 1 base and J by 0 bases. The CDR3 covers 18 residues. CDR1 and CDR2 from the germline V gene are LGHNT and FRNRAP. Under the authors' procedure: Scientists estimated how many nucleated cells there were by amplifying reference gene primers. Produced via immunoSEQ multiplex PCR; TCRdb's table is partial and in-frame only. V and J calls and clone size are copied from that table; D and trimming were computed from the DNA. The sample has 250,000 to 350,000 clones; around 85% are singletons.

Sequenced input: peripheral blood. The V gene is TRBV12-5, the J gene TRBJ1-3, with TRBD1 identical over 10 bases. This TCR came from a human donor with COVID-19, enrolled during active disease. The donor label of this sample is uncertain. The CDR3, as DNA: TGTGCTAGTGGTTTGGCCTTAGGGACAGGGGTCTCTGGAAACACCATATATTTT. Protein product: CASGLALGTGVSGNTIYF.